This T cell receptor beta chain was documented in a study of T cell responses to AZD1222 COVID-19 vaccine. This CDR3 is 15 amino acids long. V lost 6 bases to trimming and J lost 2 bases, with 14 bases between them. CDR1 is MDHEN and CDR2 is SYDVKM in the germline V gene. The protocol was immunoSEQ multiplex PCR, while the TCRdb copy is restricted to in-frame clones and leaves out a portion. The table has approximately 180,000 clones, approximately 88% seen once; the top ten hold roughly 1.7%. The chain joins TRBV28 to TRBJ2-1; D is tentatively TRBD1 or TRBD2 (6 bases each). The receptor's source is an adult in good health. The sample consisted of peripheral blood, taken on day 0 of AZD1222 vaccination. The CDR3: CASSPGGVAYNEQFF. The CDR3 bases are TGTGCCAGCAGCCCCGGGGGCGTCGCCTACAATGAGCAGTTCTTC.